This TCR beta chain was sequenced in a study of blood T cell repertoires in COVID-19. The wider study: Donors in the United States, Italy and Spain gave samples during acute or convalescent COVID-19. Sources were T cells, B-cell-depleted T cells, or PBMCs; the material itself was cDNA or gDNA.

One Seattle source followed patients from active infection through their disease course. In the authors' methods: Cell counts per sample came from amplifying reference gene primers. The data were produced by immunoSEQ multiplex PCR, yet TCRdb's version contains in-frame clones alone and is incomplete. Clonal size and the V and J genes are those of that table, whereas D and trimming came from the DNA. Here the sample spans some 200,000 clones, under 85% being singletons. V lost 7 bases, J lost 9 bases, and 8 bases stayed unmatched. Germline V gene sequence: CDR1 SGHTA, CDR2 FQGNSA. This CDR3 comprises 13 residues.

This chain uses TRBV7-2 with TRBJ2-1; 8 positions agree with TRBD1. This clonotype originated in a woman in her twenties or thirties with COVID-19, enrolled during active disease. Sequenced input: peripheral blood. Written as DNA, the CDR3 is TGTGCCAGCAACCCGGACAGGGTAGGTGAGCAGTTCTTC. Amino acid sequence: CASNPDRVGEQFF.